This TCR beta chain comes out of a study of PD-1 blockade in classical Hodgkin lymphoma. Study-wide results and caveats: Complete responders' diversity at baseline resembled that of newly diagnosed patients. Unlike CD8+ TCR diversity, which did not rise significantly by C4D1, CD4+ TCR diversity did.

Points on this clone: Its antigen is still unknown.

Unmatched junction bases numbered 8, after V lost 7 bases and J lost 4 bases. In germline, CDR1 is SNHLY, CDR2 FYNNEI. The CDR3 has 14 amino acids. Clones were read by immunoSEQ multiplex PCR, and TCRdb kept only the in-frame ones, dropping some. This sample has fewer than 95,000 clones; more than 80% occur once, and the top ten carry over 15%. Time point described: cycle 4 day 1 (C4D1), after more than 5 weeks of nivolumab. The patients all showed relapse after autologous stem cell transplantation, while their brentuximab vedotin exposure varied. Best outcomes ranged across complete response, partial response and progressive disease.

The chain is built from TRBV2 and TRBJ1-1; 8 nucleotides line up with TRBD1. The sequences come from peripheral blood mononuclear cells (PBMCs), collected before the fourth cycle of nivolumab. The clonotype was recovered from a human donor with classical Hodgkin lymphoma. The DNA of the CDR3 is TGTGCCAGCATTAAAGACAGGGGTTTCACTGAAGCTTTCTTT. The encoded protein is CASIKDRGFTEAFF.